The 27 T cell receptor beta chains in this list originate from one sample, sequenced in a study of CD8 T cells in ankylosing spondylitis. MiXCR was run by TCRdb on the 5' RACE reads, yielding one entry per CDR3 protein. Found here are 300,000 to 400,000 distinct CDR3 sequences, approximately 10% of them singletons; the top ten hold 8% to 9.5%. The sample was blood, either unsorted or a sorted T cell fraction (not recorded which). All receptors derive from a female donor with ankylosing spondylitis or in good health (not recorded which).

This clonotype was recorded many times. This chain links TRBV3-1 with TRBJ2-3, with D uncertain. The CDR3 has 16 amino acids. With 4 bases removed from V and 0 bases from J, the gap between germline ends came to 14 bases. Germline CDR1 is LGHDT and CDR2 is YNNKEL (reference sequence). For the CDR3, the DNA is TGTGCCAGCAGCCCCCCGGGCAGGCCCAGCACAGATACGCAGTATTTT. Protein product: CASSPPGRPSTDTQYF.

On this clonotype: The junction differs from germline at one of its ends, possibly a read error. This chain links TRBV4-3 with TRBJ1-2, with D unresolved. CDR1 LGHNA and CDR2 YSLEER come from the germline V gene. There are 12 residues in the CDR3. CDR3 protein: CASSQPNYGYTF. The CDR3 coding sequence is TGCGCCAGCAGCCAACCTAATTATGGCTACACCTTC.

The V call is TRBV5-4, the J call TRBJ1-2; tentative D call: TRBD1 (5 bases). Trimming shortened V by 4 bases and J by 8 bases, and 12 bases separated the two germline ends. Germline assignment: CDR1 SGHNT and CDR2 YYREEE (reference sequence). This CDR3 contains 12 residues. CDR3 amino acids: CASSPGLGGYTF. CDR3 sequence (DNA): TGTGCCAGCAGCCCAGGGCTTGGGGGCTACACCTTC.

The chain uses TRBV2 and TRBJ1-2; D is ambiguous. V shed 5 bases and J shed 9 bases, with 10 bases lying between them. CDR3 length equals 11 residues. In germline, CDR1 is SNHLY, CDR2 FYNNEI. The CDR3 region is CASSLTSSYTF. The CDR3 DNA reads TGTGCCAGCAGTTTGACAAGTAGCTACACCTTC.

In its sample, this clonotype was seen many times. This sequence joins TRBV5-1 and TRBJ2-3; 9 bases are shared with TRBD1. CDR3 size: 16 residues. Looked up from germline, CDR1 is SGHRS and CDR2 is YFSETQ. V was clipped by 2 bases and J by 0 bases; unmatched bases: 4. CDR3 sequence: CASSFTGGPSTDTQYF. DNA of the CDR3: TGCGCCAGCAGCTTTACAGGGGGCCCTAGCACAGATACGCAGTATTTT.

To note about this clonotype: A much bigger clone sits one base away, suggesting this may be a read error. V gene TRBV7-2 combines with J gene TRBJ2-4; TRBD2 agrees at 7 bases. Germline CDR1 reads SGHTA; CDR2 reads FQGNSA. The CDR3 runs to 14 residues. CDR3 DNA: TGTGCCAGCAGCAACAAAGGACTAGAAAACGTTCAGTACTTC. Its protein product is CASSNKGLENVQYF.

This clonotype was recorded at least ten times. The DNA for the CDR3 is TGTGCCAGCAGCCCCCACAGGGGGCAATGGAATGGCTACACCTTC. It translates to CASSPHRGQWNGYTF. The V gene is TRBV5-5, the J gene TRBJ1-2; 9 nucleotides agree with TRBD1. There are 15 residues in the CDR3. Germline CDR1 reads SGHKS; CDR2 reads YYEKEE (reference sequence). V trimming: 4 bases; J trimming: 6 bases; junction bases outside the gene matches: 10. Variable domain in full (rest from reference TRBV5-5 and TRBJ1-2): DAGVTQSPTHLIKTRGQQVTLRCSPISGHKSVSWYQQVLGQGPQFIFQYYEKEERGRGNFPDRFSARQFPNYSSELNVNALLLGDSALYLCASSPHRGQWNGYTFGSGTRLTVV.

This clonotype was found many times. The CDR3 spells CASSQDPLQPQHF. Written as DNA, the CDR3 is TGTGCCAGCAGCCAAGACCCTTTGCAGCCCCAGCATTTT. V and J are TRBV11-2 and TRBJ1-5; D ambiguous. CDR1 is SGHAT and CDR2 is FQNNGV in the germline V gene. The V gene lost 5 bases and the J gene lost 7 bases, with 12 bases spanning the gap. The CDR3 covers 13 residues.

The sample holds many counts of this clonotype. This chain uses TRBV5-1 with TRBJ2-7; 9 positions agree with TRBD1. Germline CDR1 reads SGHRS; CDR2 reads YFSETQ. The CDR3 has 16 residues. V gave up 4 bases and J gave up 0 bases; unmatched junction bases: 8. The CDR3 DNA follows: TGCGCCAGCAGCGCTCGGACAGGGGAGAGCTCCTACGAGCAGTACTTC. It encodes CASSARTGESSYEQYF.

There are many counts of this clonotype. CDR3 nucleotides: TGTGCCAGCAGCCCCCGGGGTTCCGGCACTGAAGCTTTCTTT. Its translation: CASSPRGSGTEAFF. This chain links TRBV7-2 with TRBJ1-1; D not certain. Looked up from germline, CDR1 is SGHTA and CDR2 is FQGNSA. The CDR3 covers 14 residues. Between the trimmed V and J ends, which lost 5 bases and 4 bases, there was a span of 14 bases.

The rearrangement joins TRBV11-1 to TRBJ1-5, with D possibly being TRBD1 (6 bases). Germline loops: CDR1 SGHAT, CDR2 FQDESV (reference sequence). V was cut by 6 bases and J by 6 bases, with 12 bases left in between. The length of the CDR3 is 13 residues. The CDR3 reads CASSTGGFQPQHF. CDR3 nucleotides: TGTGCCAGCAGTACGGGGGGCTTTCAGCCCCAGCATTTT. The entire variable domain, with the rest obtained from reference TRBV11-1 and TRBJ1-5, is as follows: EAEVAQSPRYKITEKSQAVAFWCDPISGHATLYWYRQILGQGPELLVQFQDESVVDDSQLPKDRFSAERLKGVDSTLKIQPAELGDSAMYLCASSTGGFQPQHFGDGTRLSIL.

The chain is built from TRBV20-1 and TRBJ2-2; D may be TRBD1 or TRBD2 (6 bases each). V shed 1 base and J shed 5 bases, with 11 bases lying between them. The CDR3 is 14 residues long. Germline V gene data show CDR1 as DFQATT and CDR2 as SNEGSKA (reference sequence). The CDR3 bases are TGCAGTGCTAGAGGGGGGCGGGGTACCGGGGAGCTGTTTTTT. As protein: CSARGGRGTGELFF.

This clonotype was recorded many times. The V and J genes are TRBV7-3 and TRBJ2-3; D tentatively reads TRBD1 or TRBD2 (5 bases each). The CDR3 covers 13 residues. Germline V CDR1 and CDR2: SGHTA, FQGTGA. V was trimmed by 6 bases and J by 4 bases, leaving 11 bases between them. CDR3 in amino acids: CASSQRGADTQYF. CDR3 DNA sequence: TGTGCCAGCAGTCAGAGGGGAGCAGATACGCAGTATTTT.

This clonotype was counted ten times or more. The chain couples TRBV5-1 to TRBJ1-1, with TRBD1 matching 8 bases. The germline gives CDR1 SGHRS, CDR2 YFSETQ. Germline trimming cut 4 bases from V and 6 bases from J; bases unmatched to any gene: 5. The CDR3 consists of 13 residues. The CDR3 spells CASSLTGGAEAFF. CDR3 bases: TGCGCCAGCAGCCTCACAGGGGGGGCTGAAGCTTTCTTT.

This clonotype occurred many times. The chain has TRBV29-1 and TRBJ2-1; D is possibly TRBD2 (6 bases). Trimming removed 2 bases at V and 8 bases at J, with 19 bases between. The germline V gene has CDR1 SQVTM and CDR2 ANQGSEA. The CDR3 spans 15 residues. Here the CDR3 DNA reads TGCAGCGTTGAACAGCCGGGACTGACGGTGGATGAGCAGTTCTTC. This gives the protein CSVEQPGLTVDEQFF.

This clonotype has more than one count but fewer than ten. The chain is built from TRBV3-1 and TRBJ1-5; D not certain. The CDR3 spans 13 residues. The germline gives CDR1 LGHDT, CDR2 YNNKEL (reference sequence). The ends were cut back, 3 bases at V and 2 bases at J, with 5 bases in the middle. For the CDR3, the DNA is TGTGCCAGCAGCCAGTCAGGCAATCAGCCCCAGCATTTT. Its translation is CASSQSGNQPQHF.

This clonotype was picked up many times. The chain has TRBV27 and TRBJ2-3; 7 nucleotides align to TRBD1. The CDR3 consists of 15 residues. Germline trimming cut 8 bases from V and 2 bases from J; bases unmatched to any gene: 10. Germline V gene lookup returns CDR1 MNHEY and CDR2 SMNVEV (reference sequence). The CDR3 bases are TGTGCCAGCTGGAGTCAGGGGGATCTCACAGATACGCAGTATTTT. Protein sequence: CASWSQGDLTDTQYF.

In this sample, this clonotype turned up many times. The chain carries TRBV6-1 and TRBJ1-2; D not resolved. CDR1 is MNHNS, CDR2 SASEGT, per germline. V lost 0 bases to trimming and J lost 4 bases, with 3 bases between them. This CDR3 has 12 amino acids. CDR3 DNA: TGTGCCAGCAGTGAAGCCGGCTATGGCTACACCTTC. Amino acid sequence: CASSEAGYGYTF.

This sequence joins TRBV30 and TRBJ2-5, with 8 bases that match TRBD2. The V gene end was trimmed by 1 base and the J gene end by 5 bases; junction bases not matched to a gene: 3. The CDR3 totals 13 residues. CDR1 is GTSNPN, CDR2 SVGIG, per germline (reference sequence). CDR3 residues: CAWSGGGLETQYF. Here the CDR3 DNA reads TGTGCCTGGAGTGGCGGGGGGCTGGAGACCCAGTACTTC.

This clonotype was seen many times. V is TRBV5-8 and J is TRBJ2-7; TRBD2 aligns across 8 bases. CDR3 length equals 17 residues. V dropped 7 bases and J dropped 3; count of bases not matched to a gene: 18. Germline loops: CDR1 SGHTS, CDR2 YDEGEE. The chain's CDR3 is CASRMAGGLFVNYEQYF. CDR3 nucleotide sequence: TGTGCCAGCCGGATGGCGGGGGGCCTCTTTGTAAACTACGAGCAGTACTTC. Full variable domain (outside the CDR3, taken from reference TRBV5-8 and TRBJ2-7): EAGVTQSPTHLIKTRGQQATLRCSPISGHTSVYWYQQALGLGLQFLLWYDEGEERNRGNFPPRFSGRQFPNYSSELNVNALELEDSALYLCASRMAGGLFVNYEQYFGPGTRLTVT.

J is TRBJ1-5 and V is TRBV7-2; weak D call: TRBD1 (5 bases). V dropped 1 base and J dropped 5 bases, with 9 bases sitting between them. Germline CDR1 and CDR2: SGHTA and FQGNSA. The CDR3 covers 14 residues. For the CDR3, the DNA is TGTGCCAGCAGCTTAGGTTCGGGGGATCAGCCCCAGCATTTT. Residues: CASSLGSGDQPQHF.

This clonotype was counted a single time. The genes are TRBV5-1 and TRBJ2-7, with D perhaps matching TRBD2 (6 bases). This CDR3 comprises 13 residues. The germline V gene encodes CDR1 SGHRS and CDR2 YFSETQ. Trimming removed 2 bases at V and 4 bases at J, with 10 bases between. The CDR3 reads CASSFPEGYEQYF. DNA for the CDR3: TGCGCCAGCAGCTTCCCGGAGGGTTACGAGCAGTACTTC.

This clonotype was counted many times. The J gene is TRBJ2-7, the V gene TRBV3-1; 11 nucleotides agree with TRBD2. The CDR3 contains 15 residues. V shed 4 bases and J 4 bases; nucleotides not matched to a gene: 6. The germline CDR1 and CDR2 sequences are LGHDT and YNNKEL (reference sequence). The CDR3 coding sequence is TGTGCCAGCAGCCGTTCACTAGCGGGAGCGTACGAGCAGTACTTC. Protein: CASSRSLAGAYEQYF.

This clonotype has more than one count but fewer than ten. The junction does not match germline at one end; this may be a read error. The chain links TRBV20-1 to TRBJ2-3, with 8 bases that match TRBD2. This CDR3 contains 15 residues. Germline V gives CDR1 DFQATT, CDR2 SNEGSKA (reference sequence). CDR3 region: CCARVSGELGDTQYF. DNA for the CDR3: TGCTGTGCTAGGGTTAGCGGGGAGCTTGGAGATACGCAGTATTTT.

Remarks on this clonotype: This may come from a read error, since a much larger clone is one base off. The CDR3 end shows no conserved phenylalanine or tryptophan, and so a read error is likely. This rearrangement joins TRBV7-2 to TRBJ1-5; unclear D gene. V lost 2 bases to trimming and J lost 1 base, with 6 bases between them. CDR1 is SGHTA and CDR2 is FQGNSA in the germline V gene. This CDR3 is 14 amino acids long. As DNA, the CDR3 is TGTGCCAGCAGCTTAACGCCCAGCAATCAGCCCCAGCATTTA. Translation: CASSLTPSNQPQHL.

Many counts were recorded for this clonotype. The rearrangement links TRBV20-1 to TRBJ1-1; weak D call: TRBD1 (5 bases). CDR1 and CDR2 (germline): DFQATT, SNEGSKA (reference sequence). Trimming left V 2 bases short and J 1 base short, with 14 bases between. This CDR3 spans 15 amino acids. The CDR3 DNA reads as TGCAGTGCTAGACTGGCCGGGGCTTGGAACACTGAAGCTTTCTTT. It specifies CSARLAGAWNTEAFF.

This clonotype was recorded many times. J is TRBJ2-2 and V is TRBV3-1, with D possibly TRBD2 on 5 matching bases. V was cut by 0 bases and J by 7 bases, with 9 bases left in between. This CDR3 has 14 amino acids. Germline V lookup: CDR1 LGHDT, CDR2 YNNKEL (reference sequence). CDR3 protein: CASSQDEEVGELFF. The CDR3 DNA is TGTGCCAGCAGCCAAGATGAGGAGGTCGGGGAGCTGTTTTTT.